A single sample is the source of the 32 T cell receptor beta chains below, sequenced in a study of blood T cell repertoires in COVID-19. Sequencing was performed with immunoSEQ multiplex PCR; in TCRdb, only in-frame clones are kept and a portion is missing. The data show 200,000 to 300,000 clones, roughly four fifths seen once. Sequencing was performed on peripheral blood. These receptors were taken from a woman between 18 and 29 years old with acute or convalescent COVID-19.

The chain carries TRBV9 and TRBJ1-1, with TRBD1 as a possible D gene (6 bases). V gave up 4 bases and J gave up 2 bases, with 9 bases separating them. Germline assignment: CDR1 SGDLS and CDR2 YYNGEE. This CDR3 contains 13 residues. CDR3: CASSTQGNTEAFF. For the CDR3, the DNA is TGTGCCAGCAGCACACAGGGTAACACTGAAGCTTTCTTT.

The chain combines TRBV4-3 with TRBJ2-7; D is perhaps TRBD2 (6 bases). This CDR3 region has 16 residues. Germline CDR1 reads LGHNA; CDR2 reads YSLEER. Trimming removed 0 bases from V and 6 bases from J, with 18 bases in between. The CDR3, as DNA: TGCGCCAGCAGCCAAGAGTCTATGGGTTCGGGGGTCGAGCAGTACTTC. As protein: CASSQESMGSGVEQYF.

The V gene is TRBV28, the J gene TRBJ2-7, with TRBD1 matching 7 bases. The CDR3 has 15 amino acids. Germline values: CDR1 MDHEN, CDR2 SYDVKM. J lost 3 bases, V lost 6 bases, and 11 bases had no gene match. This CDR3 is CASSPTGRADYEQYF. The CDR3 coding sequence is TGTGCCAGCAGCCCGACAGGGCGGGCGGACTACGAGCAGTACTTC.

This chain joins TRBV9 and TRBJ2-3; TRBD2 matches 7 bases. Germline lookup yields CDR1 SGDLS and CDR2 YYNGEE. V gave up 0 bases and J gave up 0 bases; unmatched junction bases: 4. This CDR3 has 16 residues. This chain's CDR3 is CASSVAPSGSTDTQYF. The CDR3 nucleotides are TGTGCCAGCAGCGTAGCTCCTAGCGGTAGCACAGATACGCAGTATTTT.

The CDR3 reads CASSPGGDEQYF. CDR3 DNA sequence: TGTGCCAGCAGCCCAGGGGGCGACGAGCAGTACTTC. The chain carries TRBV5-4 and TRBJ2-7; 8 bases align to TRBD1. The CDR3 has 12 amino acids. Trimming removed 4 bases from V and 5 bases from J; junction bases left unmatched: 2. Germline lookup yields CDR1 SGHNT and CDR2 YYREEE (reference sequence). Looking up the rest from reference TRBV5-4 and TRBJ2-7 gives the full variable domain: ETGVTQSPTHLIKTRGQQVTLRCSSQSGHNTVSWYQQALGQGPQFIFQYYREEENGRGNFPPRFSGLQFPNYSSELNVNALELDDSALYLCASSPGGDEQYFGPGTRLTVT.

The CDR3 sequence is CASSKKSRDEQYF. DNA of the CDR3: TGTGCCAGTAGTAAAAAATCGAGGGACGAGCAGTACTTC. The V gene is TRBV19, the J gene TRBJ2-7, with D perhaps matching TRBD2 (5 bases). Per the germline V gene, CDR1 is LNHDA and CDR2 is SQIVND (reference sequence). Trimming pared 4 bases from V and 5 bases from J, leaving 12 bases between. The CDR3 loop spans 13 amino acids.

This sequence joins TRBV3-1 (or the pseudogene TRBV3-2) and TRBJ1-5; the D is unclear. Per the germline V gene, CDR1 is LGHDT and CDR2 is YNNKEL (reference sequence). Between the trimmed V and J ends, which lost 0 bases and 7 bases, there was a span of 7 bases. This CDR3 has 13 residues. The chain's CDR3 is CASSQELGQPQHF. The CDR3, as DNA: TGTGCCAGCAGCCAAGAGCTAGGCCAGCCCCAGCATTTT.

This chain links TRBV4-3 with TRBJ2-4; 8 bases align to TRBD2. Germline values: CDR1 LGHNA, CDR2 YSLEER. This CDR3 has 16 residues. After removal of 1 base from V and 7 bases from J, the junction contained 9 bases not matched to a gene. The CDR3 protein is CASSQVTGGEGNIQYF. DNA of the CDR3: TGCGCCAGCAGCCAAGTAACGGGGGGGGAAGGGAACATTCAGTACTTC.

V usage is TRBV10-1 and J usage is TRBJ1-1; 8 bases map to TRBD1. There are 13 residues in the CDR3. After removal of 6 bases from V and 5 bases from J, the junction contained 5 bases not matched to a gene. Germline values: CDR1 WNHNN, CDR2 SYGVQD (reference sequence). The CDR3 region is CASSRGLGTEAFF. In DNA form, the CDR3 reads TGCGCCAGCAGCAGGGGGCTCGGGACTGAAGCTTTCTTT.

This chain joins TRBV6-5 and TRBJ1-2; 9 bases fit TRBD1. Germline CDR1 reads MNHEY; CDR2 reads SVGAGI. The junction had 5 bases not matched to a gene; V was cut back by 2 bases and J by 4 bases. This CDR3 contains 15 residues. The DNA for the CDR3 is TGTGCCAGCAGTTACCTCACAGGGGGCGGCTATGGCTACACCTTC. Amino acids: CASSYLTGGGYGYTF.

This chain links TRBV28 with TRBJ1-1, with 9 bases lining up with TRBD1. The junction had 9 bases not matched to a gene; V was cut back by 1 base and J by 6 bases. This CDR3 contains 16 residues. CDR1 MDHEN and CDR2 SYDVKM come from the germline V gene. In DNA form, the CDR3 reads TGTGCCAGCAGTTTATCCGACAGGGGGGGTAGGGCTGAAGCTTTCTTT. This translates into CASSLSDRGGRAEAFF. The entire variable domain, with the rest obtained from reference TRBV28 and TRBJ1-1, is as follows: DVKVTQSSRYLVKRTGEKVFLECVQDMDHENMFWYRQDPGLGLRLIYFSYDVKMKEKGDIPEGYSVSREKKERFSLILESASTNQTSMYLCASSLSDRGGRAEAFFGQGTRLTVV.

J is TRBJ1-2 and V is TRBV21-1; the table's D call, TRBD1, was not checked against the DNA. TRBV21-1 is designated a pseudogene. The length of the CDR3 is 15 residues. CDR3 sequence: CASSKGAESNYGYTF. For the CDR3, the DNA is TGTGCCAGCAGCAAAGGGGCAGAAAGTAACTATGGCTACACCTTC.

The rearrangement joins TRBV10-3 to TRBJ1-1; 8 nucleotides line up with TRBD1. This CDR3 contains 16 residues. In germline, CDR1 is ENHRY, CDR2 SYGVKD. V lost 10 bases and J lost 0; bases outside the gene matches: 13. The DNA of the CDR3 is TGTGCCAGCCACAGGGGGGCAGGGACCATGAACACTGAAGCTTTCTTT. Residues: CASHRGAGTMNTEAFF.

The chain joins TRBV7-9 to TRBJ2-4; D is perhaps TRBD2 (7 bases). Germline loops: CDR1 SEHNR, CDR2 FQNEAQ (reference sequence). V lost 5 bases to trimming and J lost 8 bases, with 16 bases between them. The CDR3 extends over 14 amino acids. This CDR3 reads CASSPRGLGDIQYF. DNA of the CDR3: TGTGCCAGCAGCCCGCGGGGGCTGGGGGACATTCAGTACTTC.

The V and J genes are TRBV28 and TRBJ2-6; D unresolved. V was shortened by 4 bases and J by 0 bases, with 16 bases between the two germline ends. The CDR3 runs to 18 residues. CDR1 is MDHEN and CDR2 is SYDVKM in the germline V gene. This chain's CDR3 is CASSSRYQLYSGANVLTF. CDR3 in DNA: TGTGCCAGCAGTTCCCGTTATCAACTGTACTCTGGGGCCAACGTCCTGACTTTC.

This clone came up once. V and J are TRBV28 and TRBJ2-2, with D perhaps matching TRBD2 (5 bases). V was shortened by 3 bases and J by 3 bases, with 14 bases between the two germline ends. The germline V gene encodes CDR1 MDHEN and CDR2 SYDVKM. CDR3 size: 16 residues. The CDR3 region has the DNA TGTGCCAGCAGTTTTCTTGAACTAGGCGACACCGGGGAGCTGTTTTTT. It yields the protein CASSFLELGDTGELFF.

This clone came up once. The chain has TRBV6-1 and TRBJ2-4; TRBD1 might be the D (5 bases). Germline-derived CDR1 and CDR2 are MNHNS and SASEGT. V was shortened by 5 bases and J by 9 bases, with 11 bases between the two germline ends. The CDR3 length is 12 residues. Here the CDR3 reads CASSPPTGIQYF. Written as DNA, the CDR3 is TGTGCCAGCAGTCCCCCCACAGGCATTCAGTACTTC.

The chain has TRBV19 and TRBJ1-1; D not resolved. Trimming cost V 10 bases and J 5 bases, with 14 bases left between them. Per germline, CDR1 LNHDA and CDR2 SQIVND (reference sequence). This CDR3 region has 12 residues. DNA of the CDR3: TGTGCCACTACGAAAAGGAGTACTGAAGCTTTCTTT. Residues: CATTKRSTEAFF.

This rearrangement joins TRBV19 to TRBJ2-1; no definite D call. Germline assignment: CDR1 LNHDA and CDR2 SQIVND (reference sequence). V was trimmed by 7 bases and J by 5 bases, leaving 6 bases between them. CDR3 length: 11 residues. The CDR3 bases are TGTGCCAGTACGGCGGACAATGAGCAGTTCTTC. It encodes CASTADNEQFF.

The chain combines TRBV3-1 (or the pseudogene TRBV3-2) with TRBJ2-7; 9 nucleotides line up with TRBD1. The CDR3 is 13 residues long. The V gene's germline CDR1 is LGHDT and CDR2 YNNKEL (reference sequence). V dropped 3 bases and J dropped 6; count of bases not matched to a gene: 3. In DNA, the CDR3 is TGTGCCAGCAGCCATAGGGACAGGGTCGAGCAGTACTTC. Translated: CASSHRDRVEQYF.

The CDR3 is CASSLLRGNSPLHF. The CDR3 DNA is TGTGCCAGCAGTTTATTACGGGGAAATTCACCCCTCCACTTT. The rearrangement joins TRBV28 to TRBJ1-6, with D hard to call. V lost 1 base, J lost 7 bases, and 8 bases lay in between. From germline, CDR1 is MDHEN and CDR2 SYDVKM. The CDR3 sequence is 14 residues long.

This chain connects TRBV28 to TRBJ2-7, with 8 bases fitting TRBD1. J gave up 1 base and V 6 bases, and 8 bases lay outside the gene matches. This CDR3 has 15 residues. Germline V CDR1 and CDR2: MDHEN, SYDVKM. CDR3 loop: CASSPGQGGSYEQYF. The DNA for the CDR3 is TGTGCCAGCAGCCCCGGACAGGGTGGGTCCTACGAGCAGTACTTC.

In this sample, this clone turned up a few times. The CDR3 DNA follows: TGTGCCAGCTCACCAGAGGGGGGGGATCAGCCCCAGCATTTT. Translating it yields CASSPEGGDQPQHF. The chain employs TRBV18 and TRBJ1-5, with D possibly being TRBD1 (6 bases). The CDR3 has 14 amino acids. Germline lookup yields CDR1 KGHSH and CDR2 LQKENI. The V and J ends lost 2 bases and 5 bases respectively, with 10 bases between them.

This clone has more than one count but fewer than ten. The rearrangement uses TRBV4-1 and TRBJ2-1, with a weak D call TRBD1 (5 bases). Trimming shortened V by 0 bases and J by 8 bases, and 11 bases separated the two germline ends. Per germline, CDR1 MGHRA and CDR2 YSYEKL. The CDR3 covers 14 residues. The CDR3 region is CASSQERGRDEQFF. As DNA, the CDR3 is TGCGCCAGCAGCCAAGAAAGGGGTCGCGATGAGCAGTTCTTC.

V usage is TRBV7-9 and J usage is TRBJ1-3, with unresolved D. Germline V gene sequence: CDR1 SEHNR, CDR2 FQNEAQ (reference sequence). Deletions cut 2 bases from V and 2 bases from J, with 16 bases between. The CDR3 has 17 amino acids. CDR3 nucleotide sequence: TGTGCCAGCAGCTTATTTGGTTCGGCGGCCCCTGGAAACACCATATATTTT. This translates into CASSLFGSAAPGNTIYF.

The V gene is TRBV7-2, the J gene TRBJ1-1, with D unclear. CDR1 is SGHTA, CDR2 FQGNSA, per germline. V lost 5 bases and J lost 0, with 13 bases in between. The CDR3 covers 15 residues. The CDR3 DNA reads TGTGCCAGCAGCCCGTACATTGATTTGAACACTGAAGCTTTCTTT. As protein: CASSPYIDLNTEAFF. The entire variable domain, with the rest obtained from reference TRBV7-2 and TRBJ1-1, is as follows: GAGVSQSPSNKVTEKGKDVELRCDPISGHTALYWYRQSLGQGLEFLIYFQGNSAPDKSGLPSDRFSAERTGGSVSTLTIQRTQQEDSAVYLCASSPYIDLNTEAFFGQGTRLTVV.

J is TRBJ2-3 and V is TRBV15; 7 bases are a match to TRBD1. The CDR3 loop spans 16 amino acids. Germline V lookup: CDR1 LNHNV, CDR2 YYDKDF (reference sequence). V was clipped by 3 bases and J by 8 bases; unmatched bases: 14. DNA for the CDR3: TGTGCCACCAGCAGCGGAGCAGGGACAGTCATTGGTACGCAGTATTTT. The encoded protein is CATSSGAGTVIGTQYF.

The gene calls are TRBV12-3 or TRBV12-4 and TRBJ1-2; D remains unclear. CDR3 length: 13 amino acids. Trimming pared 8 bases from V and 3 bases from J, leaving 13 bases between. In DNA, the CDR3 is TGTGCCAGCTGCCTAGACGGCGACTATGGCTACACCTTC. Its translation: CASCLDGDYGYTF.

This clone came up once. J is TRBJ2-1 and V is TRBV9; 11 bases line up with TRBD2. The germline gives CDR1 SGDLS, CDR2 YYNGEE. V was clipped by 4 bases and J by 2 bases; unmatched bases: 2. The CDR3 loop spans 15 amino acids. The chain's CDR3 is CASSLAGGPYNEQFF. As DNA, the CDR3 is TGTGCCAGCAGCCTAGCGGGAGGCCCCTACAATGAGCAGTTCTTC.

The V call is TRBV6-5, the J call TRBJ2-7; the match to TRBD2 covers 7 bases. Germline CDR1 and CDR2: MNHEY and SVGAGI. The J segment lost 7 bases and the V segment lost 4 bases, leaving 4 bases of the junction unmatched. This CDR3 is built from 12 residues. The CDR3 loop reads CASSLGLSEQYF. For the CDR3, the DNA is TGTGCCAGCAGTTTGGGACTATCGGAGCAGTACTTC.

The gene calls are TRBV7-2 and TRBJ2-1, with 14 bases that match TRBD2. CDR3 length: 19 residues. Germline V gene lookup returns CDR1 SGHTA and CDR2 FQGNSA. Trimming cost V 4 bases and J 9 bases; bases outside gene matches: 17. DNA of the CDR3: TGTGCCAGCAGCTCCTCAATCCGCTCAGGACTAGCGGGAGGAATTGAGCAGTTCTTC. This gives the protein CASSSSIRSGLAGGIEQFF.

The CDR3 reads CASRAGAGTIYF. The DNA of the CDR3 is TGTGCCAGCAGGGCAGGGGCCGGCACCATATATTTT. This chain links TRBV12-3 or TRBV12-4 with TRBJ1-3, with a weak D call TRBD1 (6 bases). Trimming shortened V by 6 bases and J by 9 bases, and 12 bases separated the two germline ends. The CDR3 is made up of 12 amino acids.